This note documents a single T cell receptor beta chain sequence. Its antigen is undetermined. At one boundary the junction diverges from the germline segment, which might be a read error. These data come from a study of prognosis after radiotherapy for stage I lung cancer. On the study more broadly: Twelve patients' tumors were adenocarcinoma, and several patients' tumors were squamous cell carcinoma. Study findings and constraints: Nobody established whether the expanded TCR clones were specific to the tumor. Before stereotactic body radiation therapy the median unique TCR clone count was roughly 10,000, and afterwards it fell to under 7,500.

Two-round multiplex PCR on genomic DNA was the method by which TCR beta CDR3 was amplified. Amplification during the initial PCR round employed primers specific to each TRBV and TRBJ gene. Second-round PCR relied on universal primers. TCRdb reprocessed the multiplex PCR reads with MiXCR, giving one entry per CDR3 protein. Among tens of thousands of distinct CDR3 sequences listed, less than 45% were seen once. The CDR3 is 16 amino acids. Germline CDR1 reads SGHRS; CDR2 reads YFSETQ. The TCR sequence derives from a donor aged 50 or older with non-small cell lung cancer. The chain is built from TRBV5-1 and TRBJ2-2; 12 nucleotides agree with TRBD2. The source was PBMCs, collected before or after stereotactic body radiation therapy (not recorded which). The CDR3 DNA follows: TGCTCCAGCAGCTTGACTAGCGGGAGCGTGGTCGGGGAGCTGTTTTTT. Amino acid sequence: CSSSLTSGSVVGELFF.